The clone carrying this TCR beta chain was recorded at least ten times. The target antigen is unknown. This sample was included in a study of CD8 T cells in ankylosing spondylitis. Findings of the study overall: Previous work reported some of these motif variants in the synovial fluid and blood of reactive arthritis. Within ankylosing spondylitis blood, a TCR beta motif made up of roughly eight highly homologous variants appeared to be characteristic. Disease-associated clones were CD8+ and fairly uncommon in peripheral blood.

Libraries for TCR beta were made by quantitative 5'-RACE with molecular barcodes. One entry per CDR3 protein results from TCRdb running MiXCR on the 5' RACE reads. The repertoire holds fewer than 400,000 distinct CDR3 sequences, roughly 8% seen once, with approximately 14% in the top ten. Sequencing was carried out using blood, either unsorted or a sorted T cell fraction (not recorded which). The receptor comes from a male donor with ankylosing spondylitis.

As DNA, the CDR3 is TGTGCCAGCAACACGCCCTTCGACAGGCCTAATCAGCCCCAGCATTTT. Translation gives CASNTPFDRPNQPQHF. The rearrangement joins TRBV6-2 or TRBV6-3 to TRBJ1-5; maybe TRBD1 (6 bases). CDR1 is MNHEY, CDR2 SVGEGT, per germline. V shed 7 bases and J shed 4 bases, with 20 bases lying between them. The CDR3 consists of 16 residues.